Listed here are 23 T cell receptor beta chains from one sample, sequenced in a study of cytomegalovirus exposure and HLA in healthy donors. Primers: 60 Vbeta forward and 13 Jbeta reverse. Libraries were prepared by immunoSEQ multiplex PCR; TCRdb keeps only in-frame clonotypes and omits some of them. Among under 150,000 clones listed, 82% were seen once. Sequencing used PBMCs. The receptors derive from a male donor in good health and CMV-seronegative.

This chain links TRBV29-1 with TRBJ1-1; TRBD1 is a possible D gene (6 bases). Germline V lookup: CDR1 SQVTM, CDR2 ANQGSEA. Trimming took 0 bases from V and 4 from J, leaving 12 bases between them. The CDR3 length is 14 residues. The CDR3 DNA follows: TGCAGCGTTGAAGATCGGCGGGGGGCCACTGAAGCTTTCTTT. Translating gives CSVEDRRGATEAFF.

V gene TRBV7-8 combines with J gene TRBJ2-7, with 13 nucleotides matching TRBD2. This CDR3 region has 15 residues. The V gene end was trimmed by 5 bases and the J gene end by 3 bases; junction bases not matched to a gene: 4. Germline CDR1 is SGHVS and CDR2 is FQNEAQ. The CDR3 sequence is CASSPWTSGSYEQYF. In DNA, the CDR3 is TGTGCCAGCAGCCCATGGACTAGCGGGAGCTACGAGCAGTACTTC.

This clone was observed a single time. The rearrangement uses TRBV6-5 and TRBJ2-5; no reliable D call. The better agreement between TRBJ2-7 and the DNA end casts doubt on the J call. Germline V gene data show CDR1 as MNHEY and CDR2 as SVGAGI. This CDR3 contains 14 residues. As DNA, the CDR3 is TGTGCCAGCAGTTACTCGGAGAGGCCCAACGAGCAGTACTTC. Translating gives CASSYSERPNEQYF.

This chain links TRBV18 with TRBJ1-2, with 8 positions matching TRBD1. Germline CDR1 and CDR2: KGHSH and LQKENI. The CDR3 has 15 residues. V dropped 3 bases and J dropped 4; count of bases not matched to a gene: 7. Written as DNA, the CDR3 is TGTGCCAGCTCACCCGACAGGGGACCGGGCTATGGCTACACCTTC. Encoded protein: CASSPDRGPGYGYTF. The full variable domain, rest sourced from reference TRBV18 and TRBJ1-2, is NAGVMQNPRHLVRRRGQEARLRCSPMKGHSHVYWYRQLPEEGLKFMVYLQKENIIDESGMPKERFSAEFPKEGPSILRIQQVVRGDSAAYFCASSPDRGPGYGYTFGSGTRLTVV.

The rearrangement links TRBV4-3 to TRBJ1-6; TRBD1 matches 8 bases. V trimming: 4 bases; J trimming: 5 bases; junction bases outside the gene matches: 4. In germline, CDR1 is LGHNA, CDR2 YSLEER. CDR3 size: 15 residues. CDR3 coding DNA: TGCGCCAGCAGCCCACGGGACAGGAATAATTCACCCCTCCACTTT. Its protein product is CASSPRDRNNSPLHF.

The chain joins TRBV11-2 to TRBJ2-1; D is possibly TRBD1 (7 bases). The V end lost 4 bases, the J end lost 7 bases, and 17 bases lay between the germline ends. This CDR3 spans 15 amino acids. From germline, CDR1 is SGHAT and CDR2 FQNNGV. For the CDR3, the DNA is TGTGCCAGCAGCTCGCCCAGGGGGGAGCGTAATGAGCAGTTCTTC. Residues: CASSSPRGERNEQFF.

The rearrangement links TRBV7-8 to TRBJ2-7, with 8 bases that match TRBD2. This CDR3 has 15 amino acids. The ends lost 5 bases at V and 5 bases at J; junction bases unmatched: 11. The germline V gene has CDR1 SGHVS and CDR2 FQNEAQ. The CDR3 loop is CASSRGGGIVDEQYF. DNA for the CDR3: TGTGCCAGCAGCCGGGGGGGCGGGATAGTGGACGAGCAGTACTTC.

The genes are TRBV11-2 and TRBJ1-2; 7 nucleotides line up with TRBD1. V trimming: 0 bases; J trimming: 6 bases; junction bases outside the gene matches: 4. Germline V CDR1 and CDR2: SGHAT, FQNNGV. This CDR3 contains 14 residues. This CDR3 reads CASSLEATGHGYTF. The CDR3 DNA sequence: TGTGCCAGCAGCTTAGAAGCGACAGGGCATGGCTACACCTTC.

This chain joins TRBV5-1 and TRBJ2-3; D is possibly TRBD2 (7 bases). The CDR3 loop spans 12 amino acids. Trimming shortened V by 5 bases and J by 9 bases, and 13 bases separated the two germline ends. Germline V gene data show CDR1 as SGHRS and CDR2 as YFSETQ. The CDR3 spells CASRGGQGTQYF. DNA for the CDR3: TGCGCCAGCAGGGGGGGGCAGGGAACGCAGTATTTT.

This clone was observed a few times. The chain has TRBV30 and TRBJ2-5; D might be TRBD1 (6 bases). The CDR3 extends over 15 amino acids. V was pared by 0 bases and J by 5 bases, with 16 bases between. In germline, CDR1 is GTSNPN, CDR2 SVGIG (reference sequence). The DNA for the CDR3 is TGTGCCTGGAGTGTGGAGGTGGGGGCCGGCGAGACCCAGTACTTC. It codes for CAWSVEVGAGETQYF.

The V call is TRBV7-9, the J call TRBJ2-7, with D possibly being TRBD2 (5 bases). The V end was cut by 6 bases, the J end by 1 base, with 10 bases between. This CDR3 spans 13 amino acids. Germline loops: CDR1 SEHNR, CDR2 FQNEAQ (reference sequence). The CDR3 DNA sequence: TGTGCCAGCAGTCCTGAGGGATCCTACGAGCAGTACTTC. Encoded protein: CASSPEGSYEQYF.

CDR3 region: CASSLLRDSGYEQYF. CDR3 sequence (DNA): TGTGCCAGCAGTTTATTAAGGGACAGCGGCTACGAGCAGTACTTC. V usage is TRBV27 and J usage is TRBJ2-7, with 7 bases identical to TRBD1. CDR3 size: 15 residues. CDR1 is MNHEY, CDR2 SMNVEV, per germline (reference sequence). V lost 1 base and J lost 3; bases outside the gene matches: 6.

Worth noting for this clone: Mismatch with germline at one junction end may stem from a read error. The chain joins TRBV7-9 to TRBJ1-1; D ambiguous. CDR1 is SEHNR and CDR2 is FQNEAQ in the germline V gene (reference sequence). The length of the CDR3 is 12 residues. CDR3 sequence reads: CSSSLLNTEAFF. The CDR3 coding sequence is TGTTCCAGCAGCCTACTGAACACTGAAGCTTTCTTT. The entire variable domain, with the rest obtained from reference TRBV7-9 and TRBJ1-1, is as follows: DTGVSQNPRHKITKRGQNVTFRCDPISEHNRLYWYRQTLGQGPEFLTYFQNEAQLEKSRLLSDRFSAERPKGSFSTLEIQRTEQGDSAMYLCSSSLLNTEAFFGQGTRLTVV.

The V call is TRBV6-1, the J call TRBJ2-2, with TRBD2 identical over 7 bases. The CDR3 spans 14 residues. V lost 1 base to trimming and J lost 6 bases; unmatched junction nucleotides: 2. CDR1 is MNHNS, CDR2 SASEGT, per germline. Here the CDR3 DNA reads TGTGCCAGCAGTGAAGGGGGAGGGCCCGGGGAGCTGTTTTTT. It is translated as CASSEGGGPGELFF.

V is TRBV27 and J is TRBJ1-5; TRBD1 is a possible D gene (5 bases). Germline CDR1 reads MNHEY; CDR2 reads SMNVEV (reference sequence). V shed 3 bases and J shed 4 bases, with 10 bases lying between them. The CDR3 is 14 amino acids. Here the CDR3 DNA reads TGTGCCAGCAGTTTTAGGTCAGGGAATCAGCCCCAGCATTTT. This encodes CASSFRSGNQPQHF.

This chain uses TRBV27 with TRBJ2-5; a possible D gene is TRBD1 (6 bases). The CDR3 totals 14 residues. Per germline, CDR1 MNHEY and CDR2 SMNVEV (reference sequence). The V end lost 8 bases, the J end lost 5 bases, and 18 bases lay between the germline ends. The CDR3 here is CASWDLGQGETQYF. CDR3 coding DNA: TGTGCCAGCTGGGATTTGGGGCAGGGGGAGACCCAGTACTTC.

The chain uses TRBV10-3 and TRBJ1-1, with TRBD1 as a possible D gene (5 bases). V shed 7 bases and J shed 3 bases, with 6 bases lying between them. The germline CDR1 and CDR2 sequences are ENHRY and SYGVKD. The length of the CDR3 is 11 residues. In nucleotides, the CDR3 is TGTGCCATCAAAGGGGACACTGAAGCTTTCTTT. Its translation: CAIKGDTEAFF.

V is TRBV19 and J is TRBJ2-3, with D possibly being TRBD1 (6 bases). The V end was cut by 10 bases, the J end by 0 bases, with 14 bases between. Germline V gene data show CDR1 as LNHDA and CDR2 as SQIVND (reference sequence). The CDR3 spans 14 residues. CDR3 amino acids: CATNTGTSTDTQYF. The CDR3 region has the DNA TGTGCCACCAACACCGGGACAAGCACAGATACGCAGTATTTT.

This clone was detected a few times. V usage is TRBV5-4 and J usage is TRBJ1-1; no clear D. The CDR3 is 15 residues long. Trimming took off 6 bases at V and 0 bases at J, with 15 bases between the two ends. Germline-derived CDR1 and CDR2 are SGHNT and YYREEE (reference sequence). This CDR3 is CASTVGGRMNTEAFF. CDR3 bases: TGTGCCAGCACCGTCGGAGGCAGAATGAACACTGAAGCTTTCTTT.

This rearrangement joins TRBV10-1 to TRBJ2-3; no definite D call. Trimming removed 3 bases at V and 11 bases at J, with 12 bases between. The CDR3 is made up of 12 amino acids. Germline values: CDR1 WNHNN, CDR2 SYGVQD (reference sequence). The CDR3, as DNA: TGCGCCAGCAGTGATTTAGCTAAAAAGCAGTATTTT. It translates to CASSDLAKKQYF.

This chain connects TRBV5-1 to TRBJ2-7, with D possibly matching TRBD1 (6 bases). V shed 4 bases and J shed 0 bases, with 14 bases lying between them. There are 15 residues in the CDR3. In germline, CDR1 is SGHRS, CDR2 YFSETQ. The chain's CDR3 is CASSPYLDSSYEQYF. The CDR3 coding sequence is TGCGCCAGCAGCCCCTACCTGGACAGCTCCTACGAGCAGTACTTC.

V is TRBV4-2 and J is TRBJ2-7, with TRBD1 as a possible D gene (6 bases). The V end was cut by 4 bases, the J end by 6 bases, with 16 bases between. The CDR3 covers 14 residues. The germline gives CDR1 LGHNA, CDR2 YNFKEQ. The CDR3 coding sequence is TGTGCCAGCAGCCGAGGGGGTGAGTTTCGCGAGCAGTACTTC. Its translation is CASSRGGEFREQYF.

The V and J genes are TRBV9 and TRBJ2-1; TRBD2 matches 7 bases. Germline V gene sequence: CDR1 SGDLS, CDR2 YYNGEE. V shed 3 bases and J 5 bases; nucleotides not matched to a gene: 5. The CDR3 loop spans 14 amino acids. The CDR3 is CASSGGGSDNEQFF. CDR3 bases: TGTGCCAGCAGCGGGGGAGGGAGCGACAATGAGCAGTTCTTC.